This T cell receptor (beta chain) is drawn from a study of blood T cell repertoires in COVID-19. In germline, CDR1 is SGHRS, CDR2 YFSETQ. The CDR3 length is 16 residues. With V trimmed by 1 base and J by 5 bases, 8 bases remained unmatched. In Seattle, patients joined the study during active infection and were tracked longitudinally. Clones were sequenced by immunoSEQ multiplex PCR, and TCRdb holds only the in-frame ones, with some missing. The sample has 250,000 to 350,000 clones; over 80% are singletons. The source material was peripheral blood. The chain combines TRBV5-1 with TRBJ2-5; 10 bases are shared with TRBD2. The clonotype was recovered from a woman aged 45-60 years with COVID-19, enrolled during active disease. Written as DNA, the CDR3 is TGCGCCAGCAGCTTGACCCTAGCGGGAGCCACGGAGACCCAGTACTTC. Amino acid sequence: CASSLTLAGATETQYF.